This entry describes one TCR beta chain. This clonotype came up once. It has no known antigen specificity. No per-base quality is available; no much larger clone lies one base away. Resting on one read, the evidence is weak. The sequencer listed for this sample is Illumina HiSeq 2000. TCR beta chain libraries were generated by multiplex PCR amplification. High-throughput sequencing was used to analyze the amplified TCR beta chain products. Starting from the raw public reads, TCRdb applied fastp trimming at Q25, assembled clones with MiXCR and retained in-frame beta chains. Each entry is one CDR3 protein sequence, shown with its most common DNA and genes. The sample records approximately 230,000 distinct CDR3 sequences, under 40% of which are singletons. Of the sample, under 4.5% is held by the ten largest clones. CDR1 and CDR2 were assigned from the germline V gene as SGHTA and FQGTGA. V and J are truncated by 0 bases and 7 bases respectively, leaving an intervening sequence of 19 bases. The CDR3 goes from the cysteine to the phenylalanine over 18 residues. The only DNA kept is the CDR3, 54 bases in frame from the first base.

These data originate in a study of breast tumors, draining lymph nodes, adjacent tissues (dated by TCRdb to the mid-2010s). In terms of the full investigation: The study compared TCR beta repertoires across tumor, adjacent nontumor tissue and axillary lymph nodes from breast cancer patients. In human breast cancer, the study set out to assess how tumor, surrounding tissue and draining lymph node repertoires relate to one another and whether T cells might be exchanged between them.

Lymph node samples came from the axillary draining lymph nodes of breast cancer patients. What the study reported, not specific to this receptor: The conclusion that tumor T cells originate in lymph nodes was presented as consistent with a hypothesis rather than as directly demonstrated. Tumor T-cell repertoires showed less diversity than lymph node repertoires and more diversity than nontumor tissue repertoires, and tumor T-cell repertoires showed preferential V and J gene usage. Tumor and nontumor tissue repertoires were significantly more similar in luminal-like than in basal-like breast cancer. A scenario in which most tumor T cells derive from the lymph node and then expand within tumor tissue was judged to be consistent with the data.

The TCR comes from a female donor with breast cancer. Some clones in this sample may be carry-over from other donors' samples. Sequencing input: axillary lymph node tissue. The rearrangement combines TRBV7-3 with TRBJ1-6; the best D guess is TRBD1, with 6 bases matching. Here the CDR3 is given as CASSLTRGATGLNSPLHF. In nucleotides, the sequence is TGTGCCAGCAGCTTAACTAGGGGCGCCACAGGGTTAAATTCACCCCTCCACTTT.